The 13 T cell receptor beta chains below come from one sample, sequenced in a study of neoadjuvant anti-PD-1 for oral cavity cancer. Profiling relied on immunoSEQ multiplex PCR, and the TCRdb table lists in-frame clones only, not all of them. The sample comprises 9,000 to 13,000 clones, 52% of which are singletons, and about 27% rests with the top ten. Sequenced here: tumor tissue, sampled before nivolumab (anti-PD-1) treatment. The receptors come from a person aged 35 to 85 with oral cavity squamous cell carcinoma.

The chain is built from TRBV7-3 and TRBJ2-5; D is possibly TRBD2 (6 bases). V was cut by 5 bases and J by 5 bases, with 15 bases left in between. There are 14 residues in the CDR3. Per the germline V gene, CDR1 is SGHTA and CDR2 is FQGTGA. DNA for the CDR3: TGTGCCAGCAGCCCATCACTAGCCGGGGAGACCCAGTACTTC. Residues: CASSPSLAGETQYF.

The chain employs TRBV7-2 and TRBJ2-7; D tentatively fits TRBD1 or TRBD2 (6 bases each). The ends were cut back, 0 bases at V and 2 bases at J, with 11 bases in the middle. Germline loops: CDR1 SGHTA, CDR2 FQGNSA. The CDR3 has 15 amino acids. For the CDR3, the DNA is TGTGCCAGCAGCTTAGCAGGGGGGAACGCCTACGAGCAGTACTTC. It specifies CASSLAGGNAYEQYF.

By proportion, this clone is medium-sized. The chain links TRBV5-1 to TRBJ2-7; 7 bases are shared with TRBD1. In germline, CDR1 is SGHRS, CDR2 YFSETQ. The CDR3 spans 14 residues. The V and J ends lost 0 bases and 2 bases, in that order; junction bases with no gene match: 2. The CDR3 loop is CASSLGTGTYEQYF. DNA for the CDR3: TGCGCCAGCAGCTTGGGGACAGGAACCTACGAGCAGTACTTC. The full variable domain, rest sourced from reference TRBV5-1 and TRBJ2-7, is KAGVTQTPRYLIKTRGQQVTLSCSPISGHRSVSWYQQTPGQGLQFLFEYFSETQRNKGNFPGRFSGRQFSNSRSEMNVSTLELGDSALYLCASSLGTGTYEQYFGPGTRLTVT.

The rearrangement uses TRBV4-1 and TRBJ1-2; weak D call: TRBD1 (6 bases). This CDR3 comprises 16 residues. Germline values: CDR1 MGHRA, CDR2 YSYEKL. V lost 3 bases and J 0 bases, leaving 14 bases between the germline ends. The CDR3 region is CASSQVWDTANYGYTF. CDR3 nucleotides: TGCGCCAGCAGCCAGGTTTGGGACACTGCTAACTATGGCTACACCTTC.

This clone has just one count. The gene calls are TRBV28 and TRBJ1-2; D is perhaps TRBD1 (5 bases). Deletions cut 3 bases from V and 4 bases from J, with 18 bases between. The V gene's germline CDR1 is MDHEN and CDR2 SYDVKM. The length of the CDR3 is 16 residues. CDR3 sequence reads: CASSFQPGDFSYGYTF. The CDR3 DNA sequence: TGTGCCAGCAGTTTCCAACCGGGGGATTTCAGCTATGGCTACACCTTC.

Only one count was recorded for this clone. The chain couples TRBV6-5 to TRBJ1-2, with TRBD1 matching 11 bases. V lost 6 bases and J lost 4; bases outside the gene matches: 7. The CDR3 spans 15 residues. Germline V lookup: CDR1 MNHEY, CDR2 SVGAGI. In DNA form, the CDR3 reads TGTGCCAGCAGGACCGGACAGGGGGCGGCCTATGGCTACACCTTC. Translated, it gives CASRTGQGAAYGYTF.

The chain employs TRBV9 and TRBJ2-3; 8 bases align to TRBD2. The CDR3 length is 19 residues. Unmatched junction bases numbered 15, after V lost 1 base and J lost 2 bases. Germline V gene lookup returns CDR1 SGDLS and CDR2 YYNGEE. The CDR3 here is CASSVYLNMGTSLTDTQYF. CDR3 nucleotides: TGTGCCAGCAGCGTATACCTCAATATGGGGACTAGTCTCACAGATACGCAGTATTTT.

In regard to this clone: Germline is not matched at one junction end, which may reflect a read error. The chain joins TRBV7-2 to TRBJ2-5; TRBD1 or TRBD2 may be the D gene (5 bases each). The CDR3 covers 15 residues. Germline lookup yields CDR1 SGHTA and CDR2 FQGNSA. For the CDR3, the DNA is TGTGCCAGCAGCCTAGCAGGGTGGGTGGGAGAGACCCAGTACTTC. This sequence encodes CASSLAGWVGETQYF.

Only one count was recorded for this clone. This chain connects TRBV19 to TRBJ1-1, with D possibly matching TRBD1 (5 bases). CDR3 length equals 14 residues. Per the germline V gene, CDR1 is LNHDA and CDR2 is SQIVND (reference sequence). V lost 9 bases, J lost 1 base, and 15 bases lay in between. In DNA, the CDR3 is TGTGCCAGCCGTGCCACCGGGGGGAACACTGAAGCTTTCTTT. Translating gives CASRATGGNTEAFF.

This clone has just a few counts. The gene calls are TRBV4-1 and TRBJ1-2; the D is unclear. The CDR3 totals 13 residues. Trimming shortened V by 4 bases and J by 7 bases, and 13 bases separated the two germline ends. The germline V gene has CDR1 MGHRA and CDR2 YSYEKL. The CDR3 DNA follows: TGCGCCAGCAGCCTTAATATGGGAGGTGGCTACACCTTC. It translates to CASSLNMGGGYTF.

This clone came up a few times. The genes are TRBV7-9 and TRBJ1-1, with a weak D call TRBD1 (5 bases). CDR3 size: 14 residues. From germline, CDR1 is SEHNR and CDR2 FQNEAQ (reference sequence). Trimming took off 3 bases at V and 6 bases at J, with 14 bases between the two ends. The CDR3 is CASSFRTTGAEAFF. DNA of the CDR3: TGTGCCAGCAGCTTCAGAACGACGGGGGCTGAAGCTTTCTTT.

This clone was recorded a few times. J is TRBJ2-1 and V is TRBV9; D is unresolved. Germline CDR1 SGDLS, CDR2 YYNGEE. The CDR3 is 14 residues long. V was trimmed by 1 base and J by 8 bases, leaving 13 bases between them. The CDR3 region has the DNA TGTGCCAGCAGCGTATACTCCGACGACGATGAGCAGTTCTTC. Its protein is CASSVYSDDDEQFF.

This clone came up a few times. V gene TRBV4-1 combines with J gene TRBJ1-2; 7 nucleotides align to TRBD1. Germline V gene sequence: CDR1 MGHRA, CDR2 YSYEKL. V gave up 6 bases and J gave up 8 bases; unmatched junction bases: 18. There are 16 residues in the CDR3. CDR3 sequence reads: CASREGQTSPWIGYTF. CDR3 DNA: TGCGCCAGCAGAGAGGGACAGACGTCACCCTGGATAGGCTACACCTTC.